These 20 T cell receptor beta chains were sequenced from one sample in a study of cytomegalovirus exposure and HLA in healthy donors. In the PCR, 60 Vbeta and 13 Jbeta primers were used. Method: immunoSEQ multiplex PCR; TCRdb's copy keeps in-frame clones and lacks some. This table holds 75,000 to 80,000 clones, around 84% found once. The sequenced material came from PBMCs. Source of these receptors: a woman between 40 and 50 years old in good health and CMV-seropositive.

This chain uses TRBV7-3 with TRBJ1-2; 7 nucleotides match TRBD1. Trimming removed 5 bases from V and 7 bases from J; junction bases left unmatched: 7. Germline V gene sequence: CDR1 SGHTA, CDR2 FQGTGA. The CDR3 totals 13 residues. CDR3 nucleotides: TGTGCCAGCAGCCCTACAGGGGAGGCTGGCTACACCTTC. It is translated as CASSPTGEAGYTF.

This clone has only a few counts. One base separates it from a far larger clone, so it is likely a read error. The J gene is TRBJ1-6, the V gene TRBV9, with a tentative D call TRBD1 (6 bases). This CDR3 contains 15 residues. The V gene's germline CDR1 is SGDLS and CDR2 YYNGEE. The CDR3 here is CASSDTGFDKSPLHF. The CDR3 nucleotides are TGTGCCAGCAGCGACACAGGGTTTGATAAATCACCCCTCCACTTT.

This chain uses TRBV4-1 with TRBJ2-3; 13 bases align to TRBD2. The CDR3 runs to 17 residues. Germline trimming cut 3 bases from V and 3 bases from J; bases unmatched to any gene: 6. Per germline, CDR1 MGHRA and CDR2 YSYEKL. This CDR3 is CASSHGLAGVLTDTQYF. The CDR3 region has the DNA TGCGCCAGCAGCCACGGACTAGCGGGGGTCTTGACAGATACGCAGTATTTT.

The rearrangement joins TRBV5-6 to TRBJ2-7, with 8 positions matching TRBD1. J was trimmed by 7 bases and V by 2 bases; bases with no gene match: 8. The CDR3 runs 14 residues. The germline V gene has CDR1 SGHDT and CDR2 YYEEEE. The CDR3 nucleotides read TGTGCCAGCAGCTTTGGCAGGGGGCAAAGGGAGCAGTACTTC. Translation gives CASSFGRGQREQYF.

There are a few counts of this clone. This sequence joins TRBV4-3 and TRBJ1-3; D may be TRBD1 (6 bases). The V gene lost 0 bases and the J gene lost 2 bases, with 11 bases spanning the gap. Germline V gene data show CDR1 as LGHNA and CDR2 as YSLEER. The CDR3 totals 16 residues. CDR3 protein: CASSQDTGQTGNTIYF. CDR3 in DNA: TGCGCCAGCAGCCAAGACACGGGACAAACTGGAAACACCATATATTTT.

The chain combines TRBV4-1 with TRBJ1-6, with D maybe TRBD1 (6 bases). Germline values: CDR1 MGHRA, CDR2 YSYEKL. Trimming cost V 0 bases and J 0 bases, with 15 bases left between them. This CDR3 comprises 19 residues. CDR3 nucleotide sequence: TGCGCCAGCAGCCAAGATCCCCAGGGGCAGGCCTCCTATAATTCACCCCTCCACTTT. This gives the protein CASSQDPQGQASYNSPLHF.

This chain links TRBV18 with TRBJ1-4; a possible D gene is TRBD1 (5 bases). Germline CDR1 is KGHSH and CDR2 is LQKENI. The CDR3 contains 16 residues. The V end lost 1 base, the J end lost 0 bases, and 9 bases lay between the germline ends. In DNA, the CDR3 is TGTGCCAGCTCACCACTGGGGGGATCAACTAATGAAAAACTGTTTTTT. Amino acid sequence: CASSPLGGSTNEKLFF.

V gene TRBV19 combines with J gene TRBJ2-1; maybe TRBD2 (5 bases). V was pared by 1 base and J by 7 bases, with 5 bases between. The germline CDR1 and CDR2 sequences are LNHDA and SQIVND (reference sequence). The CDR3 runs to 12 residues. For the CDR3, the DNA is TGTGCCAGTAGTATAGGGGAGAATGAGCAGTTCTTC. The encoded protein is CASSIGENEQFF.

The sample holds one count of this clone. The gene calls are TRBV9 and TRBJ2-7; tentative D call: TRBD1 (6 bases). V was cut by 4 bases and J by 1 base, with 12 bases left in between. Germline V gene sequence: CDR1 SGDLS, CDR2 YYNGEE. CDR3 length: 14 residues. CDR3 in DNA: TGTGCCAGCAGCACAGGACAGAGATCCTACGAGCAGTACTTC. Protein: CASSTGQRSYEQYF. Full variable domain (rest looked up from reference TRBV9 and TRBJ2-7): DSGVTQTPKHLITATGQRVTLRCSPRSGDLSVYWYQQSLDQGLQFLIQYYNGEERAKGNILERFSAQQFPDLHSELNLSSLELGDSALYFCASSTGQRSYEQYFGPGTRLTVT.

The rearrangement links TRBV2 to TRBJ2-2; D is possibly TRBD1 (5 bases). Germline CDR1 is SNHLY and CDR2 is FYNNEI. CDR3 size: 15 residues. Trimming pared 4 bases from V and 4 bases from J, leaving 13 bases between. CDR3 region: CASSVGRAPTGELFF. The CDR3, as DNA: TGTGCCAGCAGTGTGGGCAGGGCCCCCACCGGGGAGCTGTTTTTT.

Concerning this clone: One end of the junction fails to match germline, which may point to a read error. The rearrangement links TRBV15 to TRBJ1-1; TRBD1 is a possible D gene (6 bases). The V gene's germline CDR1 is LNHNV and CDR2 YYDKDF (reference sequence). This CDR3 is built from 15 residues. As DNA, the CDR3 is TGTGCCACCAGCGGAGAAACAGGGTGGGACACTGAAGCTTTCTTT. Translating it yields CATSGETGWDTEAFF.

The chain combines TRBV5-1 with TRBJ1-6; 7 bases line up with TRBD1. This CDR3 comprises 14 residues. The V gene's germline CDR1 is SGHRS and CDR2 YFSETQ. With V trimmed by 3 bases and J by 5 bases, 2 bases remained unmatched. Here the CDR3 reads CASSSGQNNSPLHF. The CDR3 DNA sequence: TGCGCCAGCAGCTCGGGACAGAATAATTCACCCCTCCACTTT. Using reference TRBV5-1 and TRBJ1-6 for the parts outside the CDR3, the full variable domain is KAGVTQTPRYLIKTRGQQVTLSCSPISGHRSVSWYQQTPGQGLQFLFEYFSETQRNKGNFPGRFSGRQFSNSRSEMNVSTLELGDSALYLCASSSGQNNSPLHFGNGTRLTVT.

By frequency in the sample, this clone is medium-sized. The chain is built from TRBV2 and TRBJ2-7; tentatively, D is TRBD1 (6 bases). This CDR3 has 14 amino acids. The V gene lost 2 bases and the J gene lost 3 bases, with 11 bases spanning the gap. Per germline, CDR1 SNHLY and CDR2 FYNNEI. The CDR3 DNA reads TGTGCCAGCAGTGAAAACGCAGGGGTCTACGAGCAGTACTTC. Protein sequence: CASSENAGVYEQYF.

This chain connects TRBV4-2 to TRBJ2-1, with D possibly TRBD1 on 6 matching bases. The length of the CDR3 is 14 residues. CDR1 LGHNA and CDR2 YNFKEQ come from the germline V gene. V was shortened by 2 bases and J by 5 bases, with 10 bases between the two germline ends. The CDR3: CASSQPQGDNEQFF. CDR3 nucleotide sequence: TGTGCCAGCAGCCAACCACAGGGCGACAATGAGCAGTTCTTC.

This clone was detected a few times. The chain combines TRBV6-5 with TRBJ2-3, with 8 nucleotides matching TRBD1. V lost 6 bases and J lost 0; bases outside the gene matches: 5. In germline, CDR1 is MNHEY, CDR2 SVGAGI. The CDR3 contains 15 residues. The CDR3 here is CASSRDRYSTDTQYF. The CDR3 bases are TGTGCCAGCAGCCGGGACAGGTATAGCACAGATACGCAGTATTTT.

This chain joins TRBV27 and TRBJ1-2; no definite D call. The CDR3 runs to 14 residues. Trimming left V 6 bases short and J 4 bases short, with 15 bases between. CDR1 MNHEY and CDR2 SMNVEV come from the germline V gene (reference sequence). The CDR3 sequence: CASSSLGRAYGYTF. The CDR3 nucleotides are TGTGCCAGCAGCTCTCTAGGGCGGGCCTATGGCTACACCTTC.

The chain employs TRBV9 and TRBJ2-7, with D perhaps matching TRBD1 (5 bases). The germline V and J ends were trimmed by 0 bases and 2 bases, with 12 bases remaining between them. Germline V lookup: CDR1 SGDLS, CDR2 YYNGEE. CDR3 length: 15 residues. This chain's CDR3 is CASSVEPGHTYEQYF. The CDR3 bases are TGTGCCAGCAGCGTAGAGCCAGGGCATACCTACGAGCAGTACTTC.

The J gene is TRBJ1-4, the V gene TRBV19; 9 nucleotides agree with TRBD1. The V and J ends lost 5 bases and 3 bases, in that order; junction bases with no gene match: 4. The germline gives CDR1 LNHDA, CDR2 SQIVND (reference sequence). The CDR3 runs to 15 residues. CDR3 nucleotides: TGTGCCAGTAGTCCTCGACAGGGGGCTAATGAAAAACTGTTTTTT. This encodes CASSPRQGANEKLFF.

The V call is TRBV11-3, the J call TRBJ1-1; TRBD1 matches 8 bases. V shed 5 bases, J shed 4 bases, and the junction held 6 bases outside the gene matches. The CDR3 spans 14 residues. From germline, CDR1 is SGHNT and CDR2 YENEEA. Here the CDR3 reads CASSRQGLSTEAFF. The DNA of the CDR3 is TGTGCCAGCAGCCGACAGGGGCTTAGCACTGAAGCTTTCTTT.

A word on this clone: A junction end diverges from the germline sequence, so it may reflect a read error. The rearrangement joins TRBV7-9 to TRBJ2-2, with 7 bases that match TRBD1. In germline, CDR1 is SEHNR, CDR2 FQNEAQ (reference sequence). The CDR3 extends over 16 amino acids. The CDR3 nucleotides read TGTTCCAGCAGCTTAAAAAGGGGGCTTAACACCGGGGAGCTGTTTTTT. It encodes CSSSLKRGLNTGELFF.